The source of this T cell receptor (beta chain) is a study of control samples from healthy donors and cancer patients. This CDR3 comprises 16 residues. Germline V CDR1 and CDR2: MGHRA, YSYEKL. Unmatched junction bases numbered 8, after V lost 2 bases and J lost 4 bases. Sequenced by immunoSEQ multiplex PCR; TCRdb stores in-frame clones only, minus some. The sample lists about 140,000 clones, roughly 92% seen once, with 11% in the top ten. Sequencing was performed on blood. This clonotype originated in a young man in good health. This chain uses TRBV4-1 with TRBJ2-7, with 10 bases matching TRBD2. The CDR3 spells CASSQPRLAGDYEQYF. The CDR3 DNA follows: TGCGCCAGCAGCCAACCGCGTCTAGCGGGGGATTACGAGCAGTACTTC.